The rows below give T cell receptor beta chains drawn from one sample of a study of beta chain features in type 1 diabetes. The protocol was immunoSEQ multiplex PCR, while the TCRdb copy is restricted to in-frame clones and leaves out a portion. The data contain 130,000 or so clones, roughly 9.3% of them singletons. Sequencing was performed on central memory CD4+ T cells from blood. Source of these receptors: a woman aged 40 to 50 in good health. CDR3s include the opening cysteine and the closing phenylalanine or tryptophan. The D gene is left open where the match is weak. Clone size, where shown, is once, few, many, or a class for clones that have expanded.

V	D	J	size	CDR3	DNA
TRBV7-6	-	TRBJ2-5	-	CASSRRTVYQETQYF	TGTGCCAGCAGCCGTCGGACAGTATACCAAGAGACCCAGTACTTC
TRBV2	-	TRBJ2-1	few	CASRGSGSSYNEQFF	TGTGCCAGCAGGGGCTCCGGGAGCTCCTACAATGAGCAGTTCTTC
TRBV6-5	TRBD1	TRBJ1-1	-	CASSYSGGTEAFF	TGTGCCAGCAGTTATTCAGGGGGCACTGAAGCTTTCTTT
TRBV7-8	-	TRBJ1-1	few	CASSPRRENTEAFF	TGTGCCAGCAGCCCCCGGAGGGAGAACACTGAAGCTTTCTTT
TRBV18	TRBD1	TRBJ1-2	many	CASSPGQVDGYTF	TGTGCCAGCTCACCTGGACAGGTCGATGGCTACACCTTC
TRBV7-9	-	TRBJ1-5	-	CASSLLNGDQPQHF	TGTGCCAGCAGCTTACTTAACGGGGATCAGCCCCAGCATTTT
TRBV19	-	TRBJ1-4	-	CASRPGGSNEKLFF	TGTGCCAGTAGACCGGGTGGATCTAATGAAAAACTGTTTTTT
TRBV29-1	TRBD2	TRBJ2-3	many	CSVVPRLAGGTDTQYF	TGCAGCGTCGTACCGCGACTAGCGGGGGGCACAGATACGCAGTATTTT
TRBV7-2	TRBD2	TRBJ2-3	-	CASSLPQRLAVSRTQYF	TGTGCCAGCAGCCTCCCCCAGCGACTAGCGGTTTCCCGTACGCAGTATTTT
TRBV5-1	TRBD1	TRBJ1-1	few	CASSLVGQGARGEAFF	TGCGCCAGCAGCTTGGTAGGACAGGGGGCGAGAGGTGAAGCTTTCTTT
TRBV6-6	-	TRBJ2-5	few	CASSLATSQETQYF	TGTGCCAGCAGTTTAGCGACTAGCCAAGAGACCCAGTACTTC
TRBV2	-	TRBJ1-1	-	CASSEALGGEAFF	TGTGCCAGCAGTGAAGCGCTTGGGGGGGAAGCTTTCTTT
TRBV27	-	TRBJ2-1	few	CASSLSWGRTMNEQFF	TGTGCCAGCAGTTTATCCTGGGGTAGGACTATGAATGAGCAGTTCTTC
TRBV25-1	-	TRBJ1-2	few	CASRRDNYGYTF	TGTGCCAGCAGGCGGGACAACTATGGCTACACCTTC
TRBV2	TRBD2	TRBJ2-5	-	CASRRGGQETQYF	TGTGCCAGCAGACGGGGGGGGCAAGAGACCCAGTACTTC
TRBV27	-	TRBJ1-6	-	CASTLLTNPGSPLHF	TGTGCCAGCACCTTACTCACGAATCCGGGGTCACCCCTCCACTTT
TRBV27	-	TRBJ2-7	-	CASKRGGPYEQYF	TGTGCCTCTAAAAGGGGGGGGCCCTACGAGCAGTACTTC
TRBV9	-	TRBJ2-5	few	CASSVAPLWETQYF	TGTGCCAGCAGCGTCGCGCCGCTCTGGGAGACCCAGTACTTC
TRBV18	-	TRBJ1-1	many	CAGQGVGNTEAFF	TGTGCCGGGCAGGGCGTGGGGAACACTGAAGCTTTCTTT
TRBV5-1	-	TRBJ2-7	few	CASSFRGVTYEQYF	TGCGCCAGCAGCTTCAGGGGTGTGACCTACGAGCAGTACTTC
TRBV5-4	-	TRBJ2-6	few	CASSLGLSGANVLTF	TGTGCCAGCAGCTTGGGACTGTCTGGGGCCAACGTCCTGACTTTC
TRBV28	TRBD2	TRBJ2-1	few	CASSLRLAGGIAEQFF	TGTGCCAGCAGTTTACGACTAGCGGGGGGAATCGCTGAGCAGTTCTTC
TRBV6-1	TRBD2	TRBJ2-3	few	CASSERIAGVTDTQYF	TGTGCCAGCAGTGAGAGGATAGCGGGGGTGACAGATACGCAGTATTTT
TRBV9	TRBD2	TRBJ2-3	-	CASRVAGGTGTQYF	TGTGCCAGCAGGGTAGCGGGGGGGACGGGGACGCAGTATTTT
TRBV7-8	-	TRBJ2-3	few	CASREGRDTQYF	TGTGCCAGCAGGGAGGGGAGGGATACGCAGTATTTT
TRBV4-3	-	TRBJ2-2	few	CASSSLQFPGELFF	TGCGCCAGCAGTTCCCTGCAGTTCCCCGGGGAGCTGTTTTTT
TRBV9	-	TRBJ2-3	few	CASSVAPSRDTQYF	TGTGCCAGCAGCGTAGCGCCTAGCAGGGATACGCAGTATTTT
TRBV9	TRBD2	TRBJ2-7	-	CASSPGTSGVYEQYF	TGTGCCAGCAGCCCCGGGACTAGCGGGGTCTACGAGCAGTACTTC
TRBV20-1	TRBD1	TRBJ2-7	-	CSAGQGDEQYF	TGCAGTGCTGGACAGGGGGACGAGCAGTACTTC
TRBV7-2	TRBD1	TRBJ2-7	-	CASSHRTGEYEQYF	TGTGCCAGCAGCCACCGGACAGGGGAGTACGAGCAGTACTTC
TRBV7-2	TRBD1	TRBJ2-5	-	CARRRTGQETQYF	TGTGCCCGAAGGAGGACAGGTCAAGAGACCCAGTACTTC
TRBV6-1	-	TRBJ2-7	few	CASSAGPPSSYEQYF	TGTGCCAGCAGTGCGGGTCCTCCCAGCTCCTACGAGCAGTACTTC
TRBV19	TRBD2	TRBJ2-1	-	CASSGERGVIYNEQFF	TGTGCCAGTAGTGGGGAGCGGGGGGTTATTTACAATGAGCAGTTCTTC
TRBV7-2	TRBD1	TRBJ1-1	few	CASSFPYGQGDTEAFF	TGTGCCAGCAGCTTTCCATACGGACAGGGGGACACTGAAGCTTTCTTT
TRBV5-4	-	TRBJ2-3	-	CASSTAGAGSYTQYF	TGTGCCAGCAGCACCGCGGGGGCCGGCTCATATACGCAGTATTTT
TRBV5-1	TRBD1	TRBJ1-1	few	CASSSGTENTEAFF	TGCGCCAGCAGTTCCGGGACAGAGAACACTGAAGCTTTCTTT
TRBV18	TRBD1	TRBJ2-5	-	CASNSGTGGETQYF	TGTGCCAGCAATTCCGGGACAGGGGGAGAGACCCAGTACTTC
TRBV5-1	-	TRBJ2-7	few	CASSFPETYEQYF	TGCGCCAGCAGCTTCCCAGAAACCTACGAGCAGTACTTC
TRBV7-2	-	TRBJ1-2	few	CASSHDSGYTF	TGTGCCAGCAGCCACGACAGTGGCTACACCTTC
TRBV5-1	-	TRBJ2-5	-	CASSSNAAGPFQETQYF	TGCGCCAGCAGCTCAAACGCGGCGGGGCCTTTCCAAGAGACCCAGTACTTC
TRBV19	TRBD1	TRBJ1-2	few	CASSFGTGWDYGYTF	TGTGCCAGTAGTTTCGGGACAGGGTGGGACTATGGCTACACCTTC
TRBV4-1	-	TRBJ1-1	few	CASSQRTVMNTEAFF	TGCGCCAGCAGCCAACGGACAGTTATGAACACTGAAGCTTTCTTT
TRBV29-1	TRBD2	TRBJ2-5	-	CSVVRASGGAETQYF	TGCAGCGTTGTCAGGGCTAGCGGGGGTGCAGAGACCCAGTACTTC
TRBV29-1	-	TRBJ2-5	many	CSVSVLAGEETQYF	TGCAGCGTCTCGGTTTTGGCAGGGGAAGAGACCCAGTACTTC
TRBV5-1	TRBD2	TRBJ2-5	few	CASSGGGTSGTETQYF	TGCGCCAGCAGCGGTGGGGGGACTAGCGGGACAGAGACCCAGTACTTC
TRBV6-5	TRBD2	TRBJ2-3	few	CGTQRGSPTDTQYF	TGTGGAACCCAGCGGGGTTCCCCCACAGATACGCAGTATTTT
TRBV4-3	-	TRBJ2-7	-	CASSQDGQISYEQYF	TGCGCCAGCAGCCAAGATGGTCAGATCTCCTACGAGCAGTACTTC
TRBV6-5	-	TRBJ1-2	few	CASSYSYQGGYTF	TGTGCCAGCAGTTACTCGTATCAGGGAGGCTACACCTTC
TRBV7-9	-	TRBJ1-2	-	CASSSDGRLGARSYTF	TGTGCCAGCAGCTCGGACGGCCGCCTAGGGGCGAGAAGCTACACCTTC
TRBV23-1	TRBD1	TRBJ2-5	few	CASSQSGQMIQETQYF	TGCGCCAGCAGTCAATCGGGACAGATGATACAAGAGACCCAGTACTTC
TRBV6-5	-	TRBJ1-6	few	CASSSGRALHF	TGTGCCAGCAGTTCCGGTCGTGCCCTCCACTTT
TRBV27	-	TRBJ2-4	few	CASSRQGGGNIQYF	TGTGCCAGCAGCCGACAGGGAGGAGGTAACATTCAGTACTTC
TRBV27	-	TRBJ2-3	few	CASSLGAGSADTQYF	TGTGCCAGCAGTTTGGGGGCGGGTAGCGCAGATACGCAGTATTTT
TRBV14	-	TRBJ2-7	-	CASSQGRDITYEQYF	TGTGCCAGCAGCCAAGGTCGGGACATTACCTACGAGCAGTACTTC
TRBV7-8	-	TRBJ1-4	-	CASSSSGTNEKLFF	TGTGCCAGCAGCTCCTCAGGGACTAATGAAAAACTGTTTTTT